This T cell receptor (beta chain) derives from a study of CD8+CD57+ T cells in acquired aplastic anemia. In regard to this clonotype: Antigen specificity is unknown. Compared with germline, one end of the junction differs, possibly owing to a read error.

By flow cytometry, patients selected for sequencing had shown an expansion of CD8+CD57+ cells. Study outcomes and limitations: Patients and controls shared just under 30 CD8+ CDR3 sequences, highly expressed in patients.

Germline V CDR1 and CDR2: MNHEY, SVGAGI. CDR3 size: 16 residues. TCR beta VDJ combinations and CDR3 sequences were profiled from genomic DNA. MiXCR, applied by TCRdb to the reads, yields one record per CDR3 protein. Of 120,000 or so distinct CDR3 sequences in the sample, approximately 40% were seen once. The sample consisted of sorted CD4+, CD8+, or CD8+CD57+ T cells (not recorded which) from PBMCs. This sequence originates from a human donor with aplastic anemia. The V and J genes are TRBV6-5 and TRBJ2-2; 7 nucleotides match TRBD2. CDR3 sequence (DNA): TGTGCCAGCAGATACTTAGGTACTAGCGTTGTCGGGGAGCTGTTTTTT. Translated: CASRYLGTSVVGELFF.